These 9 T cell receptor beta chains came from one sample sequenced in a study of blood T cell repertoires in COVID-19 (dated by TCRdb to 2020 to 2022). Library generation was performed with the immunoSEQ multiplex PCR assay. Held by TCRdb, this immuneACCESS table contains in-frame sequences only and omits some clones. Under half of the omission traces to an unresolved V gene where checked; the cause of the rest is unknown. The sample table shows 250,000 to 300,000 clones, and about four fifths are seen once. The ten largest clones represent under 3% of the sample. Sequenced input: peripheral blood. The receptor set was obtained from a woman aged 60-70 years with active or convalescent COVID-19.

This clone has just one count. The rearrangement links TRBV24-1 to TRBJ2-1; tentative D call: TRBD2 (6 bases). CDR1 is KGHDR, CDR2 SFDVKD, per germline. V lost 8 bases to trimming and J lost 3 bases, with 16 bases between them. The CDR3 contains 15 residues. CDR3 protein: CATMSSGQGYNEQFF. Here the CDR3 DNA reads TGTGCCACCATGAGCAGCGGGCAGGGCTACAATGAGCAGTTCTTC.

This clone was counted between two and nine times. CDR3 residues: CASSQVPGAGGNTIYF. DNA for the CDR3: TGCGCCAGCAGCCAAGTGCCGGGAGCGGGAGGAAACACCATATATTTT. This chain uses TRBV4-3 with TRBJ1-3, with D uncertain. V lost 1 base to trimming and J lost 4 bases, with 14 bases between them. There are 16 residues in the CDR3. CDR1 and CDR2 from the germline V gene are LGHNA and YSLEER.

The rearrangement links TRBV5-1 to TRBJ1-1; D is possibly TRBD1 (6 bases). This CDR3 spans 16 amino acids. Germline V gene lookup returns CDR1 SGHRS and CDR2 YFSETQ. V lost 4 bases and J lost 2, with 18 bases in between. The CDR3 sequence is CASSPEAGAFNTEAFF. DNA of the CDR3: TGCGCCAGCAGCCCGGAGGCAGGGGCATTTAACACTGAAGCTTTCTTT. The complete variable domain, with remaining parts taken from reference TRBV5-1 and TRBJ1-1, reads KAGVTQTPRYLIKTRGQQVTLSCSPISGHRSVSWYQQTPGQGLQFLFEYFSETQRNKGNFPGRFSGRQFSNSRSEMNVSTLELGDSALYLCASSPEAGAFNTEAFFGQGTRLTVV.

The chain combines TRBV4-1 with TRBJ1-1; 7 nucleotides line up with TRBD1. The CDR3 runs to 15 residues. The germline gives CDR1 MGHRA, CDR2 YSYEKL. V dropped 1 base and J dropped 11; count of bases not matched to a gene: 13. The CDR3 loop reads CASSQGVQGPRGAFF. CDR3 nucleotides: TGCGCCAGCAGCCAAGGGGTACAGGGGCCCCGTGGGGCTTTCTTT.

A single count supports this clone. The chain combines TRBV6-1 with TRBJ2-5; D perhaps matches TRBD2 (6 bases). This CDR3 has 16 amino acids. CDR1 and CDR2 (germline): MNHNS, SASEGT. With 1 base removed from V and 5 bases from J, the gap between germline ends came to 17 bases. The CDR3 DNA follows: TGTGCCAGCAGTGAAGAGAGCGGGCTCCGGGGGGAGACCCAGTACTTC. Translated: CASSEESGLRGETQYF.

V usage is TRBV2 and J usage is TRBJ1-6; D is unclear. The V end was cut by 7 bases, the J end by 5 bases, with 9 bases between. This CDR3 contains 13 residues. Germline V gene lookup returns CDR1 SNHLY and CDR2 FYNNEI. The chain's CDR3 is CASKSAHNSPLHF. CDR3 in DNA: TGTGCCAGCAAAAGCGCCCATAATTCACCCCTCCACTTT.

As concerns this clone: The sample carries other DNA sequences with the same CDR3. The chain joins TRBV29-1 to TRBJ1-1; tentative D call: TRBD1 (5 bases). Per the germline V gene, CDR1 is SQVTM and CDR2 is ANQGSEA. This CDR3 comprises 13 residues. V gave up 6 bases and J gave up 0 bases, with 11 bases separating them. DNA for the CDR3: TGCAGCGTGGAGGGACGGCTGAACACTGAAGCTTTCTTT. The encoded protein is CSVEGRLNTEAFF.

J is TRBJ2-1 and V is TRBV19; D uncertain. The V gene lost 0 bases and the J gene lost 0 bases, with 6 bases spanning the gap. The CDR3 is 15 amino acids. Germline V gene data show CDR1 as LNHDA and CDR2 as SQIVND (reference sequence). CDR3 region: CASSIEAASYNEQFF. CDR3 coding DNA: TGTGCCAGTAGTATAGAGGCGGCCTCCTACAATGAGCAGTTCTTC.

The rearrangement joins TRBV11-2 to TRBJ2-2; D possibly corresponds to TRBD1 (6 bases). CDR3 length: 15 amino acids. Trimming took 5 bases from V and 1 from J, leaving 11 bases between them. CDR1 is SGHAT, CDR2 FQNNGV, per germline. The CDR3 nucleotides read TGTGCCAGCAGCCCCAGGGGCGGGAACACCGGGGAGCTGTTTTTT. Translation gives CASSPRGGNTGELFF.